These 28 T cell receptor beta chains originate from one sample sequenced in a study of beta chain features in type 1 diabetes. cDNA synthesis used the whole RNA isolate, giving expressed TCRB sequences. Data came from immunoSEQ multiplex PCR; TCRdb stores just in-frame clones and leaves some out. The sample carries some 60,000 clones, around three fifths recorded once. The material sequenced was Tregs from blood. All receptors come from a woman under 30 in good health.

V gene TRBV7-9 combines with J gene TRBJ2-5; tentatively, D is TRBD2 (6 bases). Trimming pared 3 bases from V and 2 bases from J, leaving 16 bases between. The CDR3 sequence is 16 residues long. Germline V gene lookup returns CDR1 SEHNR and CDR2 FQNEAQ (reference sequence). The CDR3 bases are TGTGCCAGCAGCTTGATAGGAGGGTGGTTACAAGAGACCCAGTACTTC. It translates to CASSLIGGWLQETQYF.

This clone was found once. This chain links TRBV5-1 with TRBJ2-7; 13 bases line up with TRBD2. The CDR3 extends over 16 amino acids. V lost 4 bases to trimming and J lost 4 bases; unmatched junction nucleotides: 8. Germline CDR1 SGHRS, CDR2 YFSETQ. CDR3 sequence reads: CASSRTSGRVMYEQYF. The CDR3 DNA reads as TGCGCCAGCAGCCGGACTAGCGGGAGAGTCATGTACGAGCAGTACTTC.

This clone occurred a few times. This chain joins TRBV7-8 and TRBJ1-2; no firm D call. Trimming shortened V by 2 bases and J by 4 bases, and 11 bases separated the two germline ends. Looked up from germline, CDR1 is SGHVS and CDR2 is FQNEAQ. The length of the CDR3 is 14 residues. Written as DNA, the CDR3 is TGTGCCAGCAGCTTACGGGGAAAGGGCTATGGCTACACCTTC. As protein: CASSLRGKGYGYTF.

The chain joins TRBV11-2 to TRBJ1-2, with D perhaps matching TRBD1 (5 bases). In germline, CDR1 is SGHAT, CDR2 FQNNGV. The CDR3 runs 13 residues. V was cut by 5 bases and J by 2 bases, with 9 bases left in between. Here the CDR3 DNA reads TGTGCCAGCAGCGCTGCAGGGAACTATGGCTACACCTTC. Encoded protein: CASSAAGNYGYTF.

Concerning this clone itself: Germline and junction disagree at one end, which may indicate a read error. The J gene is TRBJ2-5, the V gene TRBV4-1; tentative D call: TRBD1 (6 bases). Germline CDR1 MGHRA, CDR2 YSYEKL. The CDR3 extends over 14 amino acids. The DNA for the CDR3 is TGTGCCAGCAGCCAAGACCAGGGGCCGGAGACCCAGTACTTC. Translating gives CASSQDQGPETQYF.

The V and J genes are TRBV5-1 and TRBJ1-3, with D hard to call. V gave up 8 bases and J gave up 2 bases, with 8 bases separating them. This CDR3 has 12 residues. The germline V gene encodes CDR1 SGHRS and CDR2 YFSETQ. The CDR3 coding sequence is TGCGCCAGAATGAGGACTGGAAACACCATATATTTT. Its protein is CARMRTGNTIYF. The complete variable domain, with remaining parts taken from reference TRBV5-1 and TRBJ1-3, reads KAGVTQTPRYLIKTRGQQVTLSCSPISGHRSVSWYQQTPGQGLQFLFEYFSETQRNKGNFPGRFSGRQFSNSRSEMNVSTLELGDSALYLCARMRTGNTIYFGEGSWLTVV.

This clone was counted only a few times. The J gene is TRBJ2-1, the V gene TRBV27, with 10 bases lining up with TRBD1. The length of the CDR3 is 17 residues. V trimming: 2 bases; J trimming: 3 bases; junction bases outside the gene matches: 7. CDR1 is MNHEY and CDR2 is SMNVEV in the germline V gene (reference sequence). CDR3 sequence (DNA): TGTGCCAGCAGTTTAGCCTGGACAGGGGGACTCTACAATGAGCAGTTCTTC. This translates into CASSLAWTGGLYNEQFF.

V gene TRBV4-2 combines with J gene TRBJ1-2; D is ambiguous. Germline assignment: CDR1 LGHNA and CDR2 YNFKEQ. V shed 3 bases and J shed 3 bases, with 11 bases lying between them. The CDR3 loop spans 14 amino acids. This CDR3 reads CASSQGRGYYGYTF. In nucleotides, the CDR3 is TGTGCCAGCAGCCAGGGCCGGGGTTACTATGGCTACACCTTC.

The chain recombines TRBV19 with TRBJ1-1; no firm D call. Trimming took off 0 bases at V and 1 base at J, with 9 bases between the two ends. Germline lookup yields CDR1 LNHDA and CDR2 SQIVND (reference sequence). The CDR3 sequence is 15 residues long. The CDR3 DNA is TGTGCCAGTAGTATAGACGACACTTCGAACACTGAAGCTTTCTTT. Protein product: CASSIDDTSNTEAFF.

This clone was seen a handful of times. V usage is TRBV5-4 and J usage is TRBJ1-1, with a possible D match to TRBD1 (5 bases). V lost 1 base and J lost 4, with 14 bases in between. Germline CDR1 SGHNT, CDR2 YYREEE (reference sequence). The CDR3 is made up of 15 amino acids. CDR3 in DNA: TGTGCCAGCAGCTTGCTTGGGGGAGGGTTCACTGAAGCTTTCTTT. Translated, it gives CASSLLGGGFTEAFF.

This clone was detected a few times. This chain uses TRBV4-1 with TRBJ2-3; possible D gene TRBD2, 5 bases. Per germline, CDR1 MGHRA and CDR2 YSYEKL. The CDR3 contains 14 residues. Trimming took off 0 bases at V and 4 bases at J, with 8 bases between the two ends. This chain's CDR3 is CASSQEERADTQYF. The CDR3 nucleotides are TGCGCCAGCAGCCAAGAAGAGAGGGCAGATACGCAGTATTTT.

This clone was recorded once. The genes are TRBV5-1 and TRBJ2-1; D is possibly TRBD1 (5 bases). The CDR3 is made up of 13 amino acids. Looked up from germline, CDR1 is SGHRS and CDR2 is YFSETQ. The V gene lost 5 bases and the J gene lost 4 bases, with 10 bases spanning the gap. The CDR3 sequence is CASSSRDYNEQFF. CDR3 bases: TGCGCCAGCAGTTCCAGGGATTACAATGAGCAGTTCTTC.

The chain couples TRBV7-2 to TRBJ2-7; possible D gene TRBD1, 5 bases. The germline gives CDR1 SGHTA, CDR2 FQGNSA. The CDR3 extends over 15 amino acids. Trimming left V 4 bases short and J 1 base short, with 14 bases between. The CDR3 DNA reads as TGTGCCAGCAGCTACCGGCTAGGGGTATCCTACGAGCAGTACTTC. Its translation is CASSYRLGVSYEQYF.

There are a few counts of this clone. This rearrangement joins TRBV19 to TRBJ1-2, with no clear D. V was pared by 7 bases and J by 0 bases, with 9 bases between. Germline CDR1 and CDR2: LNHDA and SQIVND (reference sequence). The CDR3 totals 13 residues. CDR3 region: CASKPPSNYGYTF. In nucleotides, the CDR3 is TGTGCCAGTAAGCCACCTTCTAACTATGGCTACACCTTC.

Here the CDR3 DNA reads TGTGCCAGCAGCCCCCGAGGTAGCGGGAGGCTATACAATGAGCAGTTCTTC. Translated: CASSPRGSGRLYNEQFF. This chain uses TRBV7-9 with TRBJ2-1; 10 nucleotides align to TRBD2. Germline lookup yields CDR1 SEHNR and CDR2 FQNEAQ (reference sequence). The CDR3 extends over 17 amino acids. With 5 bases clipped from V and 4 bases from J, the junction kept 11 bases outside the gene matches.

In this sample, this clone turned up a few times. The chain carries TRBV7-2 and TRBJ2-5, with D perhaps TRBD1 (5 bases). The CDR3 totals 15 residues. Germline assignment: CDR1 SGHTA and CDR2 FQGNSA. Trimming shortened V by 1 base and J by 6 bases, and 15 bases separated the two germline ends. CDR3 DNA: TGTGCCAGCAGCTTAGGTACAGACAGCTCCCAGACCCAGTACTTC. This encodes CASSLGTDSSQTQYF.

The J gene is TRBJ2-3, the V gene TRBV10-3, with TRBD2 identical over 9 bases. The V gene end was trimmed by 6 bases and the J gene end by 6 bases; junction bases not matched to a gene: 10. The length of the CDR3 is 15 residues. Germline CDR1 ENHRY, CDR2 SYGVKD. CDR3 amino acids: CAISSSGAHGDTQYF. The CDR3 DNA is TGTGCCATCAGCTCTAGCGGGGCCCACGGGGATACGCAGTATTTT.

This chain connects TRBV7-2 to TRBJ1-2; possible D gene TRBD1, 5 bases. This CDR3 contains 14 residues. V shed 2 bases and J shed 5 bases, with 12 bases lying between them. Per germline, CDR1 SGHTA and CDR2 FQGNSA. DNA for the CDR3: TGTGCCAGCAGCTTAACGCAGGGTGCTTATGGCTACACCTTC. This codes for CASSLTQGAYGYTF.

This clone appeared a few times. The chain is built from TRBV7-9 and TRBJ1-1; D gene uncertain. Trimming removed 5 bases at V and 1 base at J, with 8 bases between. Germline assignment: CDR1 SEHNR and CDR2 FQNEAQ (reference sequence). CDR3 size: 13 residues. This CDR3 is CASSSWANTEAFF. The CDR3 region has the DNA TGTGCCAGCAGCAGCTGGGCGAACACTGAAGCTTTCTTT. The full variable domain, rest sourced from reference TRBV7-9 and TRBJ1-1, is DTGVSQNPRHKITKRGQNVTFRCDPISEHNRLYWYRQTLGQGPEFLTYFQNEAQLEKSRLLSDRFSAERPKGSFSTLEIQRTEQGDSAMYLCASSSWANTEAFFGQGTRLTVV.

The V and J genes are TRBV29-1 and TRBJ1-4; 7 positions agree with TRBD1. CDR3 length: 15 amino acids. Germline V gene sequence: CDR1 SQVTM, CDR2 ANQGSEA. J gave up 5 bases and V 6 bases, and 12 bases lay outside the gene matches. CDR3 residues: CSVMDPGTENEKLFF. CDR3 DNA sequence: TGCAGCGTGATGGATCCCGGGACAGAAAATGAAAAACTGTTTTTT.

Remarks on this clone: The junction departs from the called germline gene at one end, perhaps through a read error. This rearrangement joins TRBV5-6 to TRBJ1-2; D is possibly TRBD1 (6 bases). This CDR3 spans 14 amino acids. Germline V gene data show CDR1 as SGHDT and CDR2 as YYEEEE. The CDR3 region has the DNA TGTGCCGGCAGCTTGGACAGAGCCGACTATGGCTACACCTTC. The encoded protein is CAGSLDRADYGYTF.

J is TRBJ1-1 and V is TRBV19; no clear D. CDR1 LNHDA and CDR2 SQIVND come from the germline V gene (reference sequence). This CDR3 spans 12 amino acids. Trimming cost V 7 bases and J 4 bases, with 10 bases left between them. This CDR3 is CASKVGSTEAFF. The CDR3 nucleotides read TGTGCCAGTAAGGTAGGGAGCACTGAAGCTTTCTTT. The full variable domain, its missing parts supplied by reference TRBV19 and TRBJ1-1, is DGGITQSPKYLFRKEGQNVTLSCEQNLNHDAMYWYRQDPGQGLRLIYYSQIVNDFQKGDIAEGYSVSREKKESFPLTVTSAQKNPTAFYLCASKVGSTEAFFGQGTRLTVV.

This rearrangement joins TRBV5-8 to TRBJ1-5; a possible D gene is TRBD1 (6 bases). V lost 0 bases, J lost 6 bases, and 13 bases lay in between. The CDR3 sequence is 15 residues long. Per germline, CDR1 SGHTS and CDR2 YDEGEE. Here the CDR3 reads CASSLEGERIQPQHF. In nucleotides, the CDR3 is TGTGCCAGCAGCTTGGAGGGGGAAAGGATTCAGCCCCAGCATTTT.

This chain joins TRBV7-2 and TRBJ2-7, with 8 bases fitting TRBD2. Germline lookup yields CDR1 SGHTA and CDR2 FQGNSA. V dropped 4 bases and J dropped 4; count of bases not matched to a gene: 6. There are 14 residues in the CDR3. This CDR3 reads CASSSVAGKYEQYF. The CDR3 DNA follows: TGTGCCAGCAGCTCTGTAGCGGGGAAGTACGAGCAGTACTTC.

The chain couples TRBV6-6 to TRBJ1-1; 7 nucleotides line up with TRBD1. J was trimmed by 0 bases and V by 2 bases; bases with no gene match: 3. This CDR3 spans 15 amino acids. Per germline, CDR1 MNHNY and CDR2 SVGAGI (reference sequence). CDR3 sequence: CASSYTTGLNTEAFF. CDR3 coding DNA: TGTGCCAGCAGTTACACGACAGGGCTGAACACTGAAGCTTTCTTT.

CDR3 region: CASSLLAGFQETQYF. The CDR3 region has the DNA TGCGCCAGCAGCTTGCTAGCGGGGTTCCAAGAGACCCAGTACTTC. The genes are TRBV5-1 and TRBJ2-5; 9 nucleotides line up with TRBD2. The CDR3 runs to 15 residues. CDR1 is SGHRS and CDR2 is YFSETQ in the germline V gene. The V segment lost 1 base and the J segment 1 base; nucleotides outside the gene matches: 2.

J is TRBJ2-3 and V is TRBV11-2, with TRBD2 identical over 11 bases. J gave up 6 bases and V 4 bases, and 6 bases lay outside the gene matches. Per the germline V gene, CDR1 is SGHAT and CDR2 is FQNNGV. The length of the CDR3 is 15 residues. The CDR3 region has the DNA TGTGCCAGCAGCTCGATACGACTAGCGGGGGATACGCAGTATTTT. Translation gives CASSSIRLAGDTQYF.

The chain has TRBV7-2 and TRBJ1-1; 8 nucleotides agree with TRBD1. The CDR3 consists of 16 residues. Germline V CDR1 and CDR2: SGHTA, FQGNSA. With 1 base clipped from V and 5 bases from J, the junction kept 9 bases outside the gene matches. The CDR3 sequence: CASSLGRGRGGTEAFF. CDR3 DNA sequence: TGTGCCAGCAGCTTAGGCAGGGGGCGCGGAGGGACTGAAGCTTTCTTT. The whole variable domain, remainder taken from reference TRBV7-2 and TRBJ1-1, is GAGVSQSPSNKVTEKGKDVELRCDPISGHTALYWYRQSLGQGLEFLIYFQGNSAPDKSGLPSDRFSAERTGGSVSTLTIQRTQQEDSAVYLCASSLGRGRGGTEAFFGQGTRLTVV.